This T cell receptor (beta chain) was identified during a study of cytomegalovirus exposure and HLA in healthy donors. About the study: The roughly 120 validation repertoires used the same platform as the roughly 620 first-cohort repertoires, a later analysis reported. Study-wide results and limits: The study recorded 160 or so TCR beta chains that were cytomegalovirus-associated. One later analysis, an examination of the 90 to 150 validation repertoires, found that first-cohort TCR clusters tended to co-occur in them.

The validation cohort, a group of roughly 120 subjects, included the donors and was separate from the roughly 670-subject first cohort. This clone showed up just a few times. What it binds is not known. This CDR3 is 14 amino acids long. Trimming took off 6 bases at V and 0 bases at J, with 12 bases between the two ends. From germline, CDR1 is LNHDA and CDR2 SQIVND (reference sequence). Some clones are missing from TCRdb's copy, which holds only in-frame ones; the method was immunoSEQ multiplex PCR. The top ten clones hold approximately 2.5% of a sample with 200,000 to 250,000 clones, 85% to 90% of them seen once.

This clonotype originated in a man aged 18 to 35 in good health and CMV-seronegative. The sequenced sample was PBMCs. The chain carries TRBV19 and TRBJ2-7; tentatively, D is TRBD2 (6 bases). DNA of the CDR3: TGTGCCAGTAGGGACCACGGGAGCTCCTACGAGCAGTACTTC. Amino acid sequence: CASRDHGSSYEQYF.